The clone carrying this T cell receptor (beta chain) was counted ten times or more. Its antigen is undetermined. The record originates from a study of T cell repertoires in cytomegalovirus infection. Study information: CMV epitopes used comprised recently identified HLA-C-restricted ones and well-studied HLA-B-restricted ones. Public signatures in TCR beta pointed to CMV infection and matching HLA type.

The study, taken as a whole, reports: Accumulated public TCR beta family frequency recognized individuals carrying CMV together with the relevant HLA. Dominating the ex vivo response were TCR beta clonotypes that were CMV-specific and HLA-C-restricted.

Germline-derived CDR1 and CDR2 are SGHVS and FQNEAQ. This CDR3 is 15 amino acids long. Trimming removed 1 base at V and 4 bases at J, with 11 bases between. MiXCR, run by TCRdb on the reads, gives a single entry per CDR3 protein. Of some 320,000 distinct CDR3 sequences listed, 25% to 30% are singletons. The chain has TRBV7-8 and TRBJ2-1; TRBD1 is a possible D gene (6 bases). The sample consisted of cultured PBMCs, taken from culture after CMV antigen stimulation. The TCR sequence derives from a human donor in good health (CMV status not recorded). Some clones in this sample may be carry-over from other donors' samples. CDR3 loop: CASSLDWGHYNEQFF. The CDR3 DNA sequence: TGTGCCAGCAGCTTAGATTGGGGACATTACAATGAGCAGTTCTTC. Combining the CDR3 with reference TRBV7-8 and TRBJ2-1 gives the whole variable domain GAGVSQSPRYKVAKRGQDVALRCDPISGHVSLFWYQQALGQGPEFLTYFQNEAQLDKSGLPSDRFFAERPEGSVSTLKIQRTQQEDSAVYLCASSLDWGHYNEQFFGPGTRLTVL.